The rows below give T cell receptor beta chains drawn from one sample of a study of blood T cells in healthy people across ages. TCRdb re-derived calls from the 5' RACE reads in MiXCR, one entry per CDR3 protein. Of 1.5 million to 2 million distinct CDR3 sequences in the sample, about 31% were seen once. Sequencing input: blood. These receptor sequences come from a woman in her thirties in good health. Both conserved end residues are part of each CDR3. Fields, in order: D gene, J gene, CDR3 length, V gene, clone size, CDR3 protein, CDR3 DNA. The D gene is left open where the match is weak. The size of a clone is reported for some rows only, either as once, few or many, or as a class for expanded clones.

d_gene: TRBD2; j_gene: TRBJ2-7; len: 17; v_gene: TRBV25-1; abundance: few; CDR3aa: CASSEPGTSGVLYEQYF; CDR3nt: TGTGCCAGCAGTGAGCCCGGGACTAGCGGGGTTCTCTACGAGCAGTACTTC
d_gene: NA; j_gene: TRBJ1-4; len: 17; v_gene: TRBV27; abundance: NA; CDR3aa: CASSPLLSTGTDEKLFF; CDR3nt: TGTGCCAGCAGTCCCCTATTATCGACAGGAACCGATGAAAAACTGTTTTTT
d_gene: TRBD2; j_gene: TRBJ2-1; len: 14; v_gene: TRBV6-2/TRBV6-3; abundance: few; CDR3aa: CASRGPSGGDEQFF; CDR3nt: TGTGCCAGCAGAGGACCTAGCGGGGGGGATGAGCAGTTCTTC
d_gene: NA; j_gene: TRBJ1-4; len: 15; v_gene: TRBV7-2; abundance: NA; CDR3aa: CASSLASSLLEKLFF; CDR3nt: TGTGCCAGCAGCTTAGCGTCGAGCCTGCTTGAAAAACTGTTTTTT
d_gene: TRBD2; j_gene: TRBJ2-1; len: 14; v_gene: TRBV30; abundance: few; CDR3aa: CAWRKLAAYNEQFF; CDR3nt: TGTGCCTGGAGGAAACTAGCGGCCTACAATGAGCAGTTCTTC
d_gene: TRBD1; j_gene: TRBJ2-4; len: 14; v_gene: TRBV11-2; abundance: few; CDR3aa: CASSEQGGWNIQYF; CDR3nt: TGTGCCAGCAGCGAACAGGGGGGATGGAACATTCAGTACTTC
d_gene: NA; j_gene: TRBJ2-7; len: 15; v_gene: TRBV5-1; abundance: once; CDR3aa: CASSWEANPLYEQYF; CDR3nt: TGCGCCAGCAGCTGGGAAGCAAACCCCCTCTACGAGCAGTACTTC
d_gene: NA; j_gene: TRBJ2-1; len: 12; v_gene: TRBV6-1; abundance: few; CDR3aa: CASSLQENEQFF; CDR3nt: TGTGCCAGCAGCCTCCAGGAGAATGAGCAGTTCTTC
d_gene: NA; j_gene: TRBJ1-1; len: 18; v_gene: TRBV5-1; abundance: NA; CDR3aa: CASSLGSTSTGSNTEAFF; CDR3nt: TGCGCCAGCAGCTTGGGGTCGACTTCGACAGGCTCGAACACTGAAGCTTTCTTT
d_gene: NA; j_gene: TRBJ2-1; len: 13; v_gene: TRBV6-2/TRBV6-3; abundance: NA; CDR3aa: CASSHMGYNEQFF; CDR3nt: TGTGCCAGCAGTCACATGGGCTACAATGAGCAGTTCTTC
d_gene: NA; j_gene: TRBJ2-1; len: 15; v_gene: TRBV4-2; abundance: NA; CDR3aa: CASSQDSPSENEQFF; CDR3nt: TGTGCCAGCAGCCAAGATTCCCCTAGTGAGAATGAGCAGTTCTTC
d_gene: NA; j_gene: TRBJ2-7; len: 14; v_gene: TRBV28; abundance: NA; CDR3aa: CASSPTLPPREQYF; CDR3nt: TGTGCCAGCAGCCCGACTCTACCGCCGCGGGAGCAGTACTTC
d_gene: TRBD1; j_gene: TRBJ1-2; len: 13; v_gene: TRBV12-3/TRBV12-4; abundance: few; CDR3aa: CASLGRGNYGYTF; CDR3nt: TGTGCCAGCCTGGGCAGGGGGAACTATGGCTACACCTTC
d_gene: NA; j_gene: TRBJ2-7; len: 15; v_gene: TRBV6-1; abundance: NA; CDR3aa: CASSVRITGLHEQYF; CDR3nt: TGTGCCAGCAGTGTCCGCATTACAGGGTTGCACGAGCAGTACTTC
d_gene: TRBD1; j_gene: TRBJ2-3; len: 17; v_gene: TRBV6-2/TRBV6-3; abundance: many; CDR3aa: CASSYSSTGVGTDTQYF; CDR3nt: TGTGCCAGCAGTTATTCATCGACAGGGGTGGGCACAGATACGCAGTATTTT
d_gene: NA; j_gene: TRBJ1-6; len: 14; v_gene: TRBV29-1; abundance: NA; CDR3aa: CSARDGGYNSPLHF; CDR3nt: TGCAGCGCGAGGGACGGAGGGTATAATTCACCCCTCCACTTT
d_gene: NA; j_gene: TRBJ2-1; len: 14; v_gene: TRBV29-1; abundance: NA; CDR3aa: CSVPAPSSYNEQFF; CDR3nt: TGCAGCGTTCCGGCACCGAGCTCCTACAATGAGCAGTTCTTC
d_gene: TRBD1; j_gene: TRBJ2-3; len: 15; v_gene: TRBV5-1; abundance: NA; CDR3aa: CASSPGQGWSDTQYF; CDR3nt: TGCGCCAGCAGCCCGGGACAGGGGTGGTCCGATACGCAGTATTTT
d_gene: TRBD1; j_gene: TRBJ2-3; len: 15; v_gene: TRBV12-3/TRBV12-4; abundance: few; CDR3aa: CASSPETGSTDTQYF; CDR3nt: TGTGCCAGCAGTCCCGAGACAGGGAGCACAGATACGCAGTATTTT
d_gene: TRBD1; j_gene: TRBJ2-7; len: 14; v_gene: TRBV6-1; abundance: NA; CDR3aa: CATDLTGTGYEQYF; CDR3nt: TGTGCCACCGACTTGACAGGGACCGGCTACGAGCAGTACTTC
d_gene: TRBD1; j_gene: TRBJ2-7; len: 15; v_gene: TRBV5-4; abundance: NA; CDR3aa: CASSPPGQISYEQYF; CDR3nt: TGTGCCAGCAGTCCACCGGGACAGATCTCCTACGAGCAGTACTTC
d_gene: TRBD1; j_gene: TRBJ1-2; len: 14; v_gene: TRBV13; abundance: NA; CDR3aa: CASSPGQGIDGYTF; CDR3nt: TGTGCCAGCAGCCCGGGACAGGGGATCGATGGCTACACCTTC
d_gene: TRBD1; j_gene: TRBJ2-4; len: 13; v_gene: TRBV29-1; abundance: NA; CDR3aa: CSVLGTVENIQYF; CDR3nt: TGCAGCGTACTAGGGACAGTAGAAAACATTCAGTACTTC
d_gene: NA; j_gene: TRBJ2-1; len: 15; v_gene: TRBV7-9; abundance: few; CDR3aa: CASSLGSPGYNEQFF; CDR3nt: TGTGCCAGCAGCTTAGGATCCCCGGGGTACAATGAGCAGTTCTTC
d_gene: NA; j_gene: TRBJ2-3; len: 12; v_gene: TRBV20-1; abundance: many; CDR3aa: CSARVLSDTQYF; CDR3nt: TGCAGTGCTAGGGTCCTGTCAGATACGCAGTATTTT
d_gene: NA; j_gene: TRBJ2-5; len: 12; v_gene: TRBV15; abundance: NA; CDR3aa: CATSRDLDEQYF; CDR3nt: TGTGCCACCAGCAGAGATCTTGATGAGCAGTACTTC
d_gene: NA; j_gene: TRBJ2-3; len: 15; v_gene: TRBV20-1; abundance: few; CDR3aa: CSARLEGRRTDTQYF; CDR3nt: TGCAGTGCTAGATTAGAGGGGCGTCGGACAGATACGCAGTATTTT
d_gene: NA; j_gene: TRBJ2-1; len: 13; v_gene: TRBV6-2/TRBV6-3; abundance: many; CDR3aa: CASSSRGNNEQFF; CDR3nt: TGTGCCAGCAGTTCAAGAGGAAACAATGAGCAGTTCTTC
d_gene: NA; j_gene: TRBJ2-1; len: 15; v_gene: TRBV7-3; abundance: many; CDR3aa: CASSLISSSYNEQFF; CDR3nt: TGTGCCAGCAGCTTAATTTCGAGCTCCTACAATGAGCAGTTCTTC
d_gene: NA; j_gene: TRBJ1-2; len: 12; v_gene: TRBV29-1; abundance: NA; CDR3aa: CSVPIGDYGYTF; CDR3nt: TGCAGCGTTCCAATTGGAGACTATGGCTACACCTTC
d_gene: NA; j_gene: TRBJ2-5; len: 12; v_gene: TRBV30; abundance: once; CDR3aa: CAWRLREETQYF; CDR3nt: TGTGCCTGGAGATTACGGGAAGAGACCCAGTACTTC
d_gene: TRBD1; j_gene: TRBJ2-7; len: 16; v_gene: TRBV20-1; abundance: many; CDR3aa: CSASPIGGWPFTRQYF; CDR3nt: TGCAGTGCGTCTCCCATAGGGGGCTGGCCTTTTACGAGGCAGTACTTC
d_gene: TRBD2; j_gene: TRBJ2-5; len: 18; v_gene: TRBV6-1; abundance: once; CDR3aa: CASSPISVASGFQETQYF; CDR3nt: TGTGCCAGCAGTCCCATATCGGTGGCTAGCGGTTTTCAAGAGACCCAGTACTTC
d_gene: NA; j_gene: TRBJ2-5; len: 15; v_gene: TRBV7-6; abundance: NA; CDR3aa: CASSRQGTAFWTQYF; CDR3nt: TGTGCCAGCAGCCGCCAGGGGACCGCCTTCTGGACCCAGTACTTC
d_gene: NA; j_gene: TRBJ2-3; len: 14; v_gene: TRBV20-1; abundance: NA; CDR3aa: CSAYVDLLTDTQYF; CDR3nt: TGCAGTGCTTACGTGGACCTGCTCACAGATACGCAGTATTTT
d_gene: TRBD1; j_gene: TRBJ1-2; len: 16; v_gene: TRBV20-1; abundance: NA; CDR3aa: CSAKAGQGARYYGYTF; CDR3nt: TGCAGTGCTAAAGCGGGACAGGGGGCTCGATACTATGGCTACACCTTC